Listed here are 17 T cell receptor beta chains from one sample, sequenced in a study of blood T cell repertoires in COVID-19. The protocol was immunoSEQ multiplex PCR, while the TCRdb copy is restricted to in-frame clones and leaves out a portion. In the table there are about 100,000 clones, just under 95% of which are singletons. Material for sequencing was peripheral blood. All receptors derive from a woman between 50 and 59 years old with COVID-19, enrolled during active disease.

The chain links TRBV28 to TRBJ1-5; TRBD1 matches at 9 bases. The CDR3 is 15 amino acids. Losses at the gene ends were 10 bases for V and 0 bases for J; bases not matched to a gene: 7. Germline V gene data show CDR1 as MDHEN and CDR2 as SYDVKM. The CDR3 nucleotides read TGTGCCACTTCACAGGGGGCCCTTAGCAATCAGCCCCAGCATTTT. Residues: CATSQGALSNQPQHF.

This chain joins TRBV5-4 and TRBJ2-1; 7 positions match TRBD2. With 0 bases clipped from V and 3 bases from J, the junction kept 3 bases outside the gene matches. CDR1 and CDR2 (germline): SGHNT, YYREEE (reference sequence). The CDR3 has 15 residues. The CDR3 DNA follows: TGTGCCAGCAGCTTGGAGGCGGGGGACTACAATGAGCAGTTCTTC. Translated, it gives CASSLEAGDYNEQFF.

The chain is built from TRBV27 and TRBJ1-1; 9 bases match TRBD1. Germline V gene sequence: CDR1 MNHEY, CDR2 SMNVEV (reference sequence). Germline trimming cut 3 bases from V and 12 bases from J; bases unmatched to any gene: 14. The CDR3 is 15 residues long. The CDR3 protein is CASSLLTGGAPITFF. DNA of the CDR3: TGTGCCAGCAGTTTGCTCACAGGGGGCGCCCCGATAACTTTCTTT.

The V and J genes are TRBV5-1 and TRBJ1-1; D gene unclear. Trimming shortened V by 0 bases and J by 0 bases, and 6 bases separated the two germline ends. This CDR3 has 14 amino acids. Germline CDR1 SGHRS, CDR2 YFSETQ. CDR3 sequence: CASSLDRMNTEAFF. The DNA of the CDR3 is TGCGCCAGCAGCTTGGACAGAATGAACACTGAAGCTTTCTTT.

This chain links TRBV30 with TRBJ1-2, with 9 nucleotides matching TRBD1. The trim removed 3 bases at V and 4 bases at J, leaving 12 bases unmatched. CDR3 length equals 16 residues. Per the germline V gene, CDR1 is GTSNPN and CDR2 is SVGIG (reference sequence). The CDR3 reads CAWSLGGGQGLYGYTF. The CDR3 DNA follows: TGTGCCTGGAGCCTAGGGGGGGGACAGGGTCTCTATGGCTACACCTTC.

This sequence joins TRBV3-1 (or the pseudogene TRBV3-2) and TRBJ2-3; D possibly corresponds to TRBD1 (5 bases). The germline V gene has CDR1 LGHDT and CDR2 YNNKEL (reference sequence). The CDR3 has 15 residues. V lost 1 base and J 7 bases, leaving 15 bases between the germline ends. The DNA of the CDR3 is TGTGCCAGCAGCCAAGGAGGCAGGGCAGTGAATACGCAGTATTTT. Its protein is CASSQGGRAVNTQYF.

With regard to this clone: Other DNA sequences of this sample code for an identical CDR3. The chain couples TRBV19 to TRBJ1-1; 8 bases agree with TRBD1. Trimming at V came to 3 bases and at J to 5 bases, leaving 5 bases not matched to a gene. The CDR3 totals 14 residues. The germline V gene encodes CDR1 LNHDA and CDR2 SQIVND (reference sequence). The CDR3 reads CASSIQGANTEAFF. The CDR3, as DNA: TGTGCCAGTAGTATCCAGGGGGCGAATACTGAAGCTTTCTTT.

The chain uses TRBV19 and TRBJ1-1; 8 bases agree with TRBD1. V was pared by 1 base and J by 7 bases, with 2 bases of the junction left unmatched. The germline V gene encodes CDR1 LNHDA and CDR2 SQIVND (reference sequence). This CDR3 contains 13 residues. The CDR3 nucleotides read TGTGCCAGTAGTATAGGAGGACAGGGTGAAGCTTTCTTT. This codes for CASSIGGQGEAFF.

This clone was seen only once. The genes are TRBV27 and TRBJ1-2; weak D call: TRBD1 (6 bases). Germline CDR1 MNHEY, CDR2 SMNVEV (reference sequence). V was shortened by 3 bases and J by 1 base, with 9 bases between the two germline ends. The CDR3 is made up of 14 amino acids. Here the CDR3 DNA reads TGTGCCAGCAGTTTCTTGACAGGTAACTATGGCTACACCTTC. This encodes CASSFLTGNYGYTF.

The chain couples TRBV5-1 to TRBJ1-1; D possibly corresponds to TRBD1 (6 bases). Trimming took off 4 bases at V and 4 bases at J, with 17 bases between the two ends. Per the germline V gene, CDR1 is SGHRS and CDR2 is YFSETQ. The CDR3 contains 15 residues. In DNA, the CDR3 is TGCGCCAGCAGCCCGGAAGGACAGTCCTTCACTGAAGCTTTCTTT. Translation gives CASSPEGQSFTEAFF.

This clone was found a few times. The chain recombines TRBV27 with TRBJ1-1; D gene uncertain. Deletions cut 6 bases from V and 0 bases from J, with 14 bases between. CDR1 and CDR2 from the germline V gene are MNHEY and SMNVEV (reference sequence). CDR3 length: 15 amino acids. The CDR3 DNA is TGTGCCAGCAGAGCTCCCCCCCATCTGAACACTGAAGCTTTCTTT. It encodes CASRAPPHLNTEAFF.

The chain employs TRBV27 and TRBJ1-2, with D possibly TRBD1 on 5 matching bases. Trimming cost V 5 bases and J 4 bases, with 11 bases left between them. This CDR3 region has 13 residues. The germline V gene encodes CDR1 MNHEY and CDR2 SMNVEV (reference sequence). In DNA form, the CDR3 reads TGTGCCAGCAGTATACAGGAGGGCTATGGCTACACCTTC. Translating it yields CASSIQEGYGYTF.

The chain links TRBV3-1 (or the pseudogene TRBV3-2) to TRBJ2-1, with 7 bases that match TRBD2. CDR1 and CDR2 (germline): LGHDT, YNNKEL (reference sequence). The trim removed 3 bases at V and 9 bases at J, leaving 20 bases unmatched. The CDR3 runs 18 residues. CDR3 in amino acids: CASSHSALSHGTTGEQFF. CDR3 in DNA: TGTGCCAGCAGCCATTCGGCCCTCTCCCACGGGACTACGGGTGAGCAGTTCTTC.

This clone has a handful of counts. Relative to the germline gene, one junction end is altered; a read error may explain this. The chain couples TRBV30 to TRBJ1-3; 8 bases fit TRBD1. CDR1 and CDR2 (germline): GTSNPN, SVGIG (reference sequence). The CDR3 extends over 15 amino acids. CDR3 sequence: CAGRPTLTGESTIYF. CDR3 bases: TGTGCCGGGAGACCGACCTTGACAGGGGAAAGCACCATATATTTT.

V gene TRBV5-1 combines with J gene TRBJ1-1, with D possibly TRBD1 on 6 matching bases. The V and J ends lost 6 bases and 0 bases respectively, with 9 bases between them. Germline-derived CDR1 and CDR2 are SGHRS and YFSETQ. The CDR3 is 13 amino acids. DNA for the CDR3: TGCGCCAGCATGGACAGCATGAACACTGAAGCTTTCTTT. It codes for CASMDSMNTEAFF.

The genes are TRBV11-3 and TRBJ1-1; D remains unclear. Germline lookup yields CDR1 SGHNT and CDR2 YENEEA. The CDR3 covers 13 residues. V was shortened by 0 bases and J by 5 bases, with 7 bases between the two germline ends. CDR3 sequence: CASSLESDTEAFF. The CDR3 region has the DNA TGTGCCAGCAGCTTAGAGAGCGATACTGAAGCTTTCTTT.

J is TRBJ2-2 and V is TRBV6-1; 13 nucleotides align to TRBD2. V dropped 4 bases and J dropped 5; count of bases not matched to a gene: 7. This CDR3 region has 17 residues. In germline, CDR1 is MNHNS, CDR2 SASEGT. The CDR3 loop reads CASSATSGGAGTGELFF. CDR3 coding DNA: TGTGCCAGCAGTGCTACTAGCGGGGGGGCAGGGACCGGGGAGCTGTTTTTT.